This TCR beta chain was sequenced in a study of blood T cells in healthy people across ages. A second PCR of roughly 7 to 11 cycles used a sample-barcoded 5' primer and a J-beta primer mix. TCRdb reprocessed the 5' RACE reads with MiXCR, giving one entry per CDR3 protein. The data show around 1,000,000 distinct CDR3 sequences, around 27% seen once. Trimming removed 5 bases at V and 4 bases at J, with 8 bases between. The CDR3 is made up of 12 amino acids. In germline, CDR1 is SEHNR, CDR2 FQNEAQ (reference sequence). This clonotype turned up a few times. The same data also contributed to another study, on T cells of mothers and their children. That work adds: The authors used all extracted RNA for cDNA synthesis, at around 1.5 ug per 15 ul. Compared with unrelated pairs, related mother-child pairs had slightly higher, non-significant overlap. The search for persistent microchimeric T cell clones detected none.

Sequencing was done on a sample of blood. This chain connects TRBV7-9 to TRBJ1-2; D is unclear. The TCR sequence derives from a girl aged 2 to 9 in good health. In DNA form, the CDR3 reads TGTGCCAGCAGCGTTACAGTCTATGGCTACACCTTC. Protein sequence: CASSVTVYGYTF. The full variable domain, completed using reference TRBV7-9 and TRBJ1-2, is DTGVSQNPRHKITKRGQNVTFRCDPISEHNRLYWYRQTLGQGPEFLTYFQNEAQLEKSRLLSDRFSAERPKGSFSTLEIQRTEQGDSAMYLCASSVTVYGYTFGSGTRLTVV.